This T cell receptor (beta chain) is from a study of identical twins. TCRdb independently ran MiXCR on the 5' RACE reads; one entry per CDR3 protein. The sample contains fewer than 550,000 distinct CDR3 sequences, roughly an eighth of which appear only once. This clonotype was detected ten times or more. This CDR3 spans 17 amino acids. Trimming cost V 5 bases and J 9 bases, with 29 bases left between them. Germline CDR1 ENHRY, CDR2 SYGVKD. This sample also belongs to another study, concerning yellow fever vaccine responses in identical twins.

Sequences were obtained from CD4+ T cells sorted from blood. The sequence was obtained from a woman between 18 and 29 years old in good health. The rearrangement links TRBV10-3 to TRBJ2-7, with D tentatively TRBD1 or TRBD2 (5 bases each). The CDR3 here is CAISPLQGPLPGAMQYF. The DNA for the CDR3 is TGTGCCATCAGTCCCCTACAAGGCCCCCTCCCCGGGGCGATGCAGTACTTC.